This entry lists 5 T cell receptor beta chains sequenced from one sample in a study of T cells in Graves' hyperthyroidism and ophthalmopathy. Researchers amplified the TCR beta CDR3 regions from RNA transcripts. A set of HTBI primers served as the primers for a first-round RT-PCR of the TCR CDR3. TCRdb redid the calling of the multiplex PCR reads with MiXCR, one entry per CDR3 protein. The table includes hundreds of thousands of distinct CDR3 sequences, about a sixth detected once. The sample consisted of blood. The receptor source for this set is a woman aged 40 to 50 with Graves' ophthalmopathy.

This chain links TRBV9 with TRBJ2-7, with TRBD1 matching 8 bases. V trimming: 4 bases; J trimming: 0 bases; junction bases outside the gene matches: 3. The CDR3 spans 14 residues. Germline V gene sequence: CDR1 SGDLS, CDR2 YYNGEE. The CDR3: CASSKQGDSYEQYF. DNA for the CDR3: TGTGCCAGCAGCAAACAGGGGGACTCCTACGAGCAGTACTTC.

This chain uses TRBV5-8 with TRBJ2-1; D is perhaps TRBD1 or TRBD2 (5 bases each). Trimming removed 2 bases at V and 6 bases at J, with 9 bases between. Germline V lookup: CDR1 SGHTS, CDR2 YDEGEE. The CDR3 sequence is 13 residues long. CDR3 bases: TGTGCCAGCAGCTTACGAGGGGCCAATGAGCAGTTCTTC. Its translation is CASSLRGANEQFF.

This clonotype was counted a few times. J is TRBJ1-2 and V is TRBV4-1; possible D gene TRBD1, 5 bases. Trimming pared 4 bases from V and 5 bases from J, leaving 17 bases between. Germline lookup yields CDR1 MGHRA and CDR2 YSYEKL. The CDR3 is 15 amino acids. For the CDR3, the DNA is TGCGCCAGCAGCCGGGCCCGGGGCAATTCGTATGGCTACACCTTC. Amino acid sequence: CASSRARGNSYGYTF.

This clonotype was detected ten times or more. The rearrangement links TRBV2 to TRBJ2-1; tentatively, D is TRBD2 (5 bases). Germline V gene data show CDR1 as SNHLY and CDR2 as FYNNEI. V lost 11 bases, J lost 0 bases, and 14 bases lay in between. This CDR3 contains 14 residues. DNA of the CDR3: TGTGCCGATCAGCGGTACGGCTCCTACAATGAGCAGTTCTTC. Translated, it gives CADQRYGSYNEQFF. The whole variable domain, filled in from reference TRBV2 and TRBJ2-1, reads EPEVTQTPSHQVTQMGQEVILRCVPISNHLYFYWYRQILGQKVEFLVSFYNNEISEKSEIFDDQFSVERPDGSNFTLKIRSTKLEDSAMYFCADQRYGSYNEQFFGPGTRLTVL.

This clonotype was seen a handful of times. Because it lacks the conserved phenylalanine or tryptophan at the end, this CDR3 is likely a read error. The V and J genes are TRBV6-5 and TRBJ2-7; possibly TRBD1 for D (6 bases). The CDR3 length is 14 residues. Trimming removed 4 bases from V and 2 bases from J, with 12 bases in between. CDR1 is MNHEY, CDR2 SVGAGI, per germline. The chain's CDR3 is CASSFPGVPYEQYL. CDR3 sequence (DNA): TGTGCCAGCAGTTTCCCAGGGGTGCCCTACGAGCAGTACCTC.